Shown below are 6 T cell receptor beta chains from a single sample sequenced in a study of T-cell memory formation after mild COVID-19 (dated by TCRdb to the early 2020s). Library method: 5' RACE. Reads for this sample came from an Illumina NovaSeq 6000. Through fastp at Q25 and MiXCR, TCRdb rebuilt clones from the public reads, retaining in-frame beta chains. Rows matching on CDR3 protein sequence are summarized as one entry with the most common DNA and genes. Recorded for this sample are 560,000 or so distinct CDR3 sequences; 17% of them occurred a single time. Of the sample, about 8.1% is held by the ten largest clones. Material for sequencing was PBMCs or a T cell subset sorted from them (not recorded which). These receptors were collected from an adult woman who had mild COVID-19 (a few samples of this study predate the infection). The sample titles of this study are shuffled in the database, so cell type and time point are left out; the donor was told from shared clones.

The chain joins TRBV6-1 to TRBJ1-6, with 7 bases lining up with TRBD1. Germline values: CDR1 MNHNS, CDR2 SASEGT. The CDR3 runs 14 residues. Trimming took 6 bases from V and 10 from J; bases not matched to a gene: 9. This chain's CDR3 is CASRRQGLRSPLHF. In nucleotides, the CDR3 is TGTGCCAGCAGAAGACAGGGCCTTCGCTCACCCCTCCACTTT.

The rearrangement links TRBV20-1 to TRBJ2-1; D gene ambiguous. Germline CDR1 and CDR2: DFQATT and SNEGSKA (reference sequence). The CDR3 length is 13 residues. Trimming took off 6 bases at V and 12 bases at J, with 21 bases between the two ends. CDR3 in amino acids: CSAPLWVREGQFF. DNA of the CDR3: TGCAGTGCCCCTCTCTGGGTGAGAGAAGGGCAGTTCTTC.

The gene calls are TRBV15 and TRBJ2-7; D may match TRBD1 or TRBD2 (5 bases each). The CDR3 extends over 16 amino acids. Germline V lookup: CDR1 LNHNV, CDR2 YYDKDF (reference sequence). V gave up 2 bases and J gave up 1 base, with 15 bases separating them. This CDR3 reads CATSRSPGTDSYEQYF. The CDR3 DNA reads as TGTGCCACCAGCAGAAGTCCCGGGACGGATTCCTACGAGCAGTACTTC.

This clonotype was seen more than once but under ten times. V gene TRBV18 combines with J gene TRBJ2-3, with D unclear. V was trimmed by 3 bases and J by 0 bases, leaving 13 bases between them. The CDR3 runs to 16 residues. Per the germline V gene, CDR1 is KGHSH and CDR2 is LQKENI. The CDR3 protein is CASSPWRGVSTDTQYF. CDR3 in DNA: TGTGCCAGCTCACCTTGGCGAGGAGTTAGCACAGATACGCAGTATTTT.

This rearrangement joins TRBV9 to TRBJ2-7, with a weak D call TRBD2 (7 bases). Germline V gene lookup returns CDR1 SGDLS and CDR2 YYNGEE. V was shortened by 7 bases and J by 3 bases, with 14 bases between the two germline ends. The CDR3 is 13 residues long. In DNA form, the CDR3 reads TGTGCCAGCGGGAGGGGGTCTTACTACGAGCAGTACTTC. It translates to CASGRGSYYEQYF.

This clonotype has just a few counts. CDR3 DNA sequence: TGCGCCAGCAGCCAATCTCGGGGAGTCGGATATGGCTACACCTTC. It codes for CASSQSRGVGYGYTF. This sequence joins TRBV4-1 and TRBJ1-2; D unresolved. The CDR3 is 15 residues long. V was cut by 2 bases and J by 5 bases, with 15 bases left in between. Germline CDR1 and CDR2: MGHRA and YSYEKL.